The 9 T cell receptor beta chains listed next were all sequenced from one sample in a study of cytomegalovirus exposure and HLA in healthy donors. PCR employed 60 Vbeta and 13 Jbeta primers. Generated by immunoSEQ multiplex PCR, the TCRdb table keeps only in-frame clones and is missing some. Here the sample spans approximately 160,000 clones, around 65% being singletons. The specimen was PBMCs. Source of these receptors: a woman between 40 and 50 years old in good health and CMV-seropositive.

This clone was counted between two and nine times. The chain combines TRBV19 with TRBJ2-2; 10 nucleotides agree with TRBD2. This CDR3 has 15 residues. Germline V gene sequence: CDR1 LNHDA, CDR2 SQIVND (reference sequence). V was clipped by 4 bases and J by 5 bases; unmatched bases: 4. The CDR3 here is CASSTLAGDTGELFF. The DNA for the CDR3 is TGTGCCAGTAGTACTCTAGCGGGAGATACCGGGGAGCTGTTTTTT.

This clone occurred a few times. The rearrangement links TRBV27 to TRBJ2-7; D possibly corresponds to TRBD1 (5 bases). The CDR3 runs to 15 residues. V was clipped by 7 bases and J by 1 base, with 17 bases between them. From germline, CDR1 is MNHEY and CDR2 SMNVEV (reference sequence). The CDR3: CASTRRQQGSYEQYF. DNA of the CDR3: TGTGCCAGCACACGCAGACAGCAGGGATCCTACGAGCAGTACTTC.

The rearrangement joins TRBV7-2 to TRBJ2-7; D not resolved. CDR3 length: 12 amino acids. CDR1 and CDR2 (germline): SGHTA, FQGNSA. V was trimmed by 4 bases and J by 2 bases, leaving 6 bases between them. CDR3 nucleotides: TGTGCCAGCAGCTCACAGACCTACGAGCAGTACTTC. It is translated as CASSSQTYEQYF.

CDR3 bases: TGTGCCAGCCTCCCGGGACAGGGGGCGCTTGGCTACACCTTC. Translation gives CASLPGQGALGYTF. V gene TRBV25-1 combines with J gene TRBJ1-2, with TRBD1 matching over 12 bases. Germline V gives CDR1 MGHDK, CDR2 SYGVNS. The V segment lost 8 bases and the J segment 7 bases; nucleotides outside the gene matches: 8. The CDR3 has 14 residues.

CDR3 loop: CASSLQGSSGANVLTF. The DNA for the CDR3 is TGCGCCAGCAGCCTGCAGGGAAGTTCTGGGGCCAACGTCCTGACTTTC. The rearrangement joins TRBV5-1 to TRBJ2-6; tentatively, D is TRBD1 (5 bases). The CDR3 totals 16 residues. V was pared by 4 bases and J by 1 base, with 12 bases between. CDR1 SGHRS and CDR2 YFSETQ come from the germline V gene.

V and J are TRBV6-5 and TRBJ1-5; the match to TRBD1 covers 8 bases. Germline values: CDR1 MNHEY, CDR2 SVGAGI. The ends lost 4 bases at V and 7 bases at J; junction bases unmatched: 9. CDR3 size: 15 residues. The CDR3 nucleotides read TGTGCCAGCAGTTCCGGACAGGGCGGATGGCAGCCCCAGCATTTT. Protein sequence: CASSSGQGGWQPQHF.

This clone was seen a single time. The chain has TRBV10-1 and TRBJ1-3, with no clear D. Trimming removed 7 bases at V and 0 bases at J, with 13 bases between. Germline V gene sequence: CDR1 WNHNN, CDR2 SYGVQD (reference sequence). The CDR3 has 15 amino acids. The DNA of the CDR3 is TGCGCCAGCAAAACAGACGGTAGCTCTGGAAACACCATATATTTT. Translating gives CASKTDGSSGNTIYF.

This clone has a handful of counts. The J gene is TRBJ2-7, the V gene TRBV4-3; 7 bases are a match to TRBD1. The CDR3 has 13 amino acids. Unmatched junction bases numbered 2, after V lost 4 bases and J lost 2 bases. The germline V gene has CDR1 LGHNA and CDR2 YSLEER. CDR3 protein: CASSRDRTYEQYF. The CDR3 DNA sequence: TGCGCCAGCAGCCGGGACAGAACCTACGAGCAGTACTTC.

Details on this clone: Other DNA sequences in this sample translate to the same CDR3. The chain carries TRBV19 and TRBJ2-7, with 9 bases lining up with TRBD1. Germline loops: CDR1 LNHDA, CDR2 SQIVND (reference sequence). J was trimmed by 3 bases and V by 4 bases; bases with no gene match: 1. This CDR3 region has 13 residues. The CDR3 reads CASSTDRGYEQYF. Written as DNA, the CDR3 is TGTGCCAGTAGTACGGACAGGGGCTACGAGCAGTACTTC.